The 2 T cell receptor beta chains presented below share a single source sample, sequenced in a study of cytomegalovirus exposure and HLA in healthy donors. Assay used: immunoSEQ multiplex PCR; TCRdb lists only in-frame clones, some missing. The repertoire holds around 230,000 clones, with 75% to 90% as singletons. Sequencing was performed on PBMCs. These receptor sequences come from a woman aged 25 to 39 in good health and CMV-seropositive.

The chain couples TRBV5-1 to TRBJ1-3; 9 nucleotides match TRBD1. The CDR3 is made up of 16 amino acids. Trimming took 4 bases from V and 3 from J; bases not matched to a gene: 8. CDR1 and CDR2 (germline): SGHRS, YFSETQ. CDR3 protein: CASSPDTGGGGNTIYF. The CDR3 coding sequence is TGCGCCAGCAGCCCTGATACAGGGGGCGGTGGAAACACCATATATTTT.

This chain links TRBV30 with TRBJ1-4, with TRBD1 matching 9 bases. Germline V gene lookup returns CDR1 GTSNPN and CDR2 SVGIG (reference sequence). J gave up 5 bases and V 4 bases, and 2 bases lay outside the gene matches. The CDR3 has 13 residues. DNA for the CDR3: TGTGCCTGGATCGACAGGGGGAATGAAAAACTGTTTTTT. Translated, it gives CAWIDRGNEKLFF.